This paragraph covers one TCR beta chain sequence. The antigen remains unidentified. Use of 60 Vbeta and 13 Jbeta primers characterized the PCR. Generated by immunoSEQ multiplex PCR, the TCRdb table keeps only in-frame clones and is missing some. This table holds some 130,000 clones, roughly 89% found once. The sample belongs to a study of cytomegalovirus exposure and HLA in healthy donors. Study findings and constraints: For most TCR beta V segments, an earlier analysis put the productive rate at about 90% or about 30% of the time. Investigators reported more than 150 TCR beta chains as tied to cytomegalovirus. In a later analysis, most CMV-associated TCR beta chains appeared HLA-restricted.

The CDR3 is 15 amino acids. V was trimmed by 5 bases and J by 2 bases, leaving 15 bases between them. Germline V CDR1 and CDR2: KGHSH, LQKENI. Nominally healthy donors provided the samples, though records likely missed some immune exposures. This receptor was identified in a woman under 40 in good health and CMV-seronegative. The rearrangement links TRBV18 to TRBJ1-1; the D is unclear. The material sequenced was PBMCs. The CDR3 nucleotides are TGTGCCAGCTCAACCCAGAGGGTACCCAACACTGAAGCTTTCTTT. Translated, it gives CASSTQRVPNTEAFF.